This T cell receptor beta chain was documented in a study of blood T cell repertoires in COVID-19. Study summary: Sample material is recorded as cDNA or gDNA derived from T cells, B-cell-depleted T cells, or PBMCs.

This CDR3 contains 14 residues. V shed 3 bases and J shed 4 bases, with 11 bases lying between them. Germline V gene sequence: CDR1 KGHSH, CDR2 LQKENI. Using immunoSEQ multiplex PCR, the repertoire was profiled, and TCRdb retains in-frame clones only, with some absent. Of 200,000 to 300,000 clones in the sample, 65% to 90% were seen once. This clonotype was obtained from a man younger than 40 with active or convalescent COVID-19. The chain uses TRBV18 and TRBJ2-3, with a possible D match to TRBD1 (6 bases). Sequencing was done on a sample of peripheral blood. The CDR3 sequence is CASSPYRDSDTQYF. CDR3 coding DNA: TGTGCCAGCTCACCTTACAGGGATTCAGATACGCAGTATTTT.